Below, 3 T cell receptor beta chains from the same sample are listed, as sequenced in a study of beta chain features in type 1 diabetes. The entirety of the isolated RNA underwent reverse transcription, so expressed TCRB transcripts were sequenced. Sequencing used immunoSEQ multiplex PCR; TCRdb keeps in-frame clones, though not all of them. This table has 900,000 or so clones, about a sixth appearing once. Sequencing was performed on naive CD4+ T cells from blood. Every receptor here comes from a woman between 18 and 29 years old in good health.

The rearrangement links TRBV28 to TRBJ2-6; D perhaps matches TRBD1 (5 bases). Germline assignment: CDR1 MDHEN and CDR2 SYDVKM. V was clipped by 5 bases and J by 0 bases, with 17 bases between them. The CDR3 loop spans 18 amino acids. CDR3 coding DNA: TGTGCCAGCAGTCAATACCAGGGTCTATCCTCTGGGGCCAACGTCCTGACTTTC. Translation: CASSQYQGLSSGANVLTF.

The gene calls are TRBV5-4 and TRBJ2-3; a possible D gene is TRBD2 (5 bases). V shed 0 bases and J shed 2 bases, with 7 bases lying between them. Germline CDR1 reads SGHNT; CDR2 reads YYREEE (reference sequence). The CDR3 runs to 14 residues. CDR3: CASSLGLTTDTQYF. CDR3 DNA sequence: TGTGCCAGCAGCTTGGGACTAACCACAGATACGCAGTATTTT.

The chain joins TRBV5-1 to TRBJ1-2, with 8 positions matching TRBD1. CDR1 is SGHRS and CDR2 is YFSETQ in the germline V gene. The CDR3 runs 12 residues. V shed 4 bases, J shed 13 bases, and the junction held 9 bases outside the gene matches. DNA for the CDR3: TGCGCCAGCAGCGCCGGGACAGGAAGACGCACCTTC. Translated, it gives CASSAGTGRRTF.